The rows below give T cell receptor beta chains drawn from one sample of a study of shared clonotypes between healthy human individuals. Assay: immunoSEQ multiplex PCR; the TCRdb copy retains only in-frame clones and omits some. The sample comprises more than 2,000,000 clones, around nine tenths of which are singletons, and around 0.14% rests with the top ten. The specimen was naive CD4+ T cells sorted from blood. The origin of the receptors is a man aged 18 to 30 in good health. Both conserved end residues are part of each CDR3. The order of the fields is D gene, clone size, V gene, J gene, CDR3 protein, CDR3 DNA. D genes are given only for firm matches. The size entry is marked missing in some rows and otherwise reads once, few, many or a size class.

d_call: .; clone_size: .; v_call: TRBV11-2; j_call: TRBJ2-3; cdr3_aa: CASSLGLTSTDTQYF; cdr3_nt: TGTGCCAGCAGCTTAGGACTAACCAGCACAGATACGCAGTATTTT
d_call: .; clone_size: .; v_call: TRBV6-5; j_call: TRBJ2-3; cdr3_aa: CASSYGYRSTDTQYF; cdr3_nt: TGTGCCAGCAGTTACGGTTATCGAAGCACAGATACGCAGTATTTT
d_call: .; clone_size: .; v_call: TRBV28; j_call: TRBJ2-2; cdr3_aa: CASSFGVIGELFF; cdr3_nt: TGTGCCAGCAGTTTTGGTGTTATCGGGGAGCTGTTTTTT
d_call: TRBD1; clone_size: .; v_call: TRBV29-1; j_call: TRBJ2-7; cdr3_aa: CSVGQGSYEQYF; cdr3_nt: TGCAGCGTAGGACAGGGCTCCTACGAGCAGTACTTC
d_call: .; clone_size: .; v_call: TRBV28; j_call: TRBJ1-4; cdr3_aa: CASSRGPREKLFF; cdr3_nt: TGTGCCAGCAGCCGGGGACCTCGGGAAAAACTGTTTTTT
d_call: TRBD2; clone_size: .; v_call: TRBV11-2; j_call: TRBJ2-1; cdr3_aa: CASSSRVPSGRSEEQFF; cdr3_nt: TGTGCCAGCAGCTCAAGGGTCCCCAGCGGGAGGTCGGAAGAGCAGTTCTTC
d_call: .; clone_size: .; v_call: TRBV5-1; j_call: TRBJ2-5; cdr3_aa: CASSLAYQETQYF; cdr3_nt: TGCGCCAGCAGCTTGGCATACCAAGAGACCCAGTACTTC
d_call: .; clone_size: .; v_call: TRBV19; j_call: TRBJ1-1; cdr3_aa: CASSGTIKGEAFF; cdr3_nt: TGTGCCAGTAGTGGGACAATAAAAGGTGAAGCTTTCTTT
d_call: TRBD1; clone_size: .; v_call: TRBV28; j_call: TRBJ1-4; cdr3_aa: CASSRDSIESGKLFF; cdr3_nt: TGTGCCAGCAGCCGGGACAGTATAGAATCCGGAAAACTGTTTTTT
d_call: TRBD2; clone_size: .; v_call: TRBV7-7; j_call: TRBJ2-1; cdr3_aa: CASSLGAGGPLSAGEQFF; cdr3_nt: TGTGCTAGCAGCTTAGGGGCGGGAGGGCCGTTGTCAGCCGGTGAGCAGTTCTTC
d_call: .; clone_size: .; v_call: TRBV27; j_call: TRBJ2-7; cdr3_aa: CASSLNQVSYEQYF; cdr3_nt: TGTGCCAGCAGTTTAAATCAGGTCTCCTACGAGCAGTACTTC
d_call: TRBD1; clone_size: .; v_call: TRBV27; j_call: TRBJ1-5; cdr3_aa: CASSPGQDNQPQHF; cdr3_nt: TGTGCCAGCAGTCCCGGACAGGATAATCAGCCCCAGCATTTT
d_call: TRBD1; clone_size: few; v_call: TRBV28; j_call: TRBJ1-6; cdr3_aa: CASSLRTGGTPRSPLHF; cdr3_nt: TGTGCCAGCAGTTTGCGTACAGGGGGCACCCCGAGGTCACCCCTCCACTTT
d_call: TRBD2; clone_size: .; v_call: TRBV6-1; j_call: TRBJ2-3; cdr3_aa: CASSEARGSATQYF; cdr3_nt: TGTGCCAGCAGTGAAGCGCGCGGGAGTGCTACGCAGTATTTT
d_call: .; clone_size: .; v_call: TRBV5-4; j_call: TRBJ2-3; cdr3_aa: CASSSQGRGTDTQYF; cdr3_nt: TGTGCCAGCAGCTCTCAGGGTAGGGGCACAGATACGCAGTATTTT
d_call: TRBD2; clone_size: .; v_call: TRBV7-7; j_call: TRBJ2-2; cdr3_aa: CASSLTSGRAGELFF; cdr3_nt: TGTGCTAGCAGCTTGACTAGCGGGAGGGCCGGGGAGCTGTTTTTT
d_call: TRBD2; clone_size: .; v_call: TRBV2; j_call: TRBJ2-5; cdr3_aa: CASSWTSEGETQYF; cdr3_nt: TGTGCCAGCAGTTGGACTAGCGAGGGAGAGACCCAGTACTTC
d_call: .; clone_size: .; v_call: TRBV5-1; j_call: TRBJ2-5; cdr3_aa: CASSPGTRKETQYF; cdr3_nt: TGCGCCAGCAGCCCAGGGACCCGGAAAGAGACCCAGTACTTC
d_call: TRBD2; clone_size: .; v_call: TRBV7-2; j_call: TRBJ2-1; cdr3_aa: CASSLGLAGEQFF; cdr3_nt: TGTGCCAGCAGCTTAGGTCTAGCGGGGGAGCAGTTCTTC
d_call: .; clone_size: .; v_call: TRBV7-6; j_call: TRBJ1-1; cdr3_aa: CASSLFRDTEAFF; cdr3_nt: TGTGCCAGCAGCTTATTTAGGGACACTGAAGCTTTCTTT
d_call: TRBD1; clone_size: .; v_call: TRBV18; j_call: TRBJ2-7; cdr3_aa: CASSTGDAFYF; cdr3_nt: TGTGCCAGCTCGACAGGGGACGCCTTCTACTTC
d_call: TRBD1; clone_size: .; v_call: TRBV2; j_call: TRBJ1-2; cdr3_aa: CASSDRDSPTNYGYTF; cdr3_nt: TGTGCCAGCAGTGATAGGGACAGCCCAACTAACTATGGCTACACCTTC
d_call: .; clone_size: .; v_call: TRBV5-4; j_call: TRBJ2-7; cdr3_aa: CASSLEGLASEQYF; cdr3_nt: TGTGCCAGCAGCTTGGAGGGTCTAGCTAGCGAGCAGTACTTC
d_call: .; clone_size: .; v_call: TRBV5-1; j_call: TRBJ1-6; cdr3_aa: CASSSGEGSYNSPLHF; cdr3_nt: TGCGCCAGCAGCTCAGGGGAAGGCTCCTATAATTCACCCCTCCACTTT
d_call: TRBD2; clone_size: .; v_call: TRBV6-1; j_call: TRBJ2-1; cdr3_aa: CASTPSGLGEKEQFF; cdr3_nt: TGTGCCAGCACTCCCTCGGGACTAGGGGAGAAGGAGCAGTTCTTC
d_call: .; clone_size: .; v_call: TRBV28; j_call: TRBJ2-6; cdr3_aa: CASSSSEAGANVLTF; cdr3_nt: TGTGCCAGCAGTTCGTCGGAGGCTGGGGCCAACGTCCTGACTTTC
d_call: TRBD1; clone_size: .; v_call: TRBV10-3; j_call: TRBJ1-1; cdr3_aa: CAISESGQAIPNTEAFF; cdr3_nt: TGTGCCATCAGTGAGTCGGGACAGGCGATTCCAAACACTGAAGCTTTCTTT
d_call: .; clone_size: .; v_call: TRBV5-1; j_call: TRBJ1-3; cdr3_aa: CASSNRTGSSGNTIYF; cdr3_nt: TGCGCCAGCAGCAACCGAACAGGGAGCAGTGGAAACACCATATATTTT
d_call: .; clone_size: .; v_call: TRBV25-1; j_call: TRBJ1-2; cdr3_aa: CASSEAGGNYGYTF; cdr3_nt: TGTGCCAGCAGTGAAGCGGGGGGTAACTATGGCTACACCTTC
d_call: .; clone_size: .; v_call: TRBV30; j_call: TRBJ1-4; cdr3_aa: CAWSVGREANEKLFF; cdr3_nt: TGTGCCTGGAGTGTGGGTAGGGAGGCCAATGAAAAACTGTTTTTT
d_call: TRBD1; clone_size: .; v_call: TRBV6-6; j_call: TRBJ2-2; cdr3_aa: CASRSSGQGGGELFF; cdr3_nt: TGTGCCAGCAGGTCCTCCGGACAGGGAGGCGGGGAGCTGTTTTTT
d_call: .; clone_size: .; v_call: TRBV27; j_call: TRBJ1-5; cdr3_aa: CASSFKAGNQPQHF; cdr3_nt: TGTGCCAGCAGTTTCAAGGCAGGGAATCAGCCCCAGCATTTT
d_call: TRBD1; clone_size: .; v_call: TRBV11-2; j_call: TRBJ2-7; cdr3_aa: CASSLVPGQGVYEQYF; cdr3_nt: TGTGCCAGCAGCTTAGTGCCGGGACAGGGGGTCTACGAGCAGTACTTC
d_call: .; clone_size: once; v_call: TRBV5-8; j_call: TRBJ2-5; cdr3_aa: CASSDGGPTQYF; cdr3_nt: TGTGCCAGCAGCGACGGGGGGCCGACCCAGTACTTC
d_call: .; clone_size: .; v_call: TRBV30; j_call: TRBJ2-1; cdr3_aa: CAWSVSGEQFF; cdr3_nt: TGTGCCTGGAGTGTAAGCGGGGAGCAGTTCTTC
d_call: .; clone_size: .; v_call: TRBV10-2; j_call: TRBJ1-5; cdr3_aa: CASSWGNQPQHF; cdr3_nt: TGCGCCAGCAGTTGGGGCAATCAGCCCCAGCATTTT
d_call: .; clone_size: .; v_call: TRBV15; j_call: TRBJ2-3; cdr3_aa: CATSRDEGDTQYF; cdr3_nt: TGTGCCACCAGCAGAGATGAAGGAGATACGCAGTATTTT
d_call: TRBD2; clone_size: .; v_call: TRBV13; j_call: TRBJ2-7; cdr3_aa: CASSLGFSSGPPYEQYF; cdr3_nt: TGTGCCAGCAGCCTTGGGTTTTCTAGCGGACCTCCCTACGAGCAGTACTTC
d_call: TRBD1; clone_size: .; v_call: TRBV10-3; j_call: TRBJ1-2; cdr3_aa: CAISEIQGASHYGYTF; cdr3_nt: TGTGCCATCAGTGAGATACAGGGGGCGAGTCACTATGGCTACACCTTC